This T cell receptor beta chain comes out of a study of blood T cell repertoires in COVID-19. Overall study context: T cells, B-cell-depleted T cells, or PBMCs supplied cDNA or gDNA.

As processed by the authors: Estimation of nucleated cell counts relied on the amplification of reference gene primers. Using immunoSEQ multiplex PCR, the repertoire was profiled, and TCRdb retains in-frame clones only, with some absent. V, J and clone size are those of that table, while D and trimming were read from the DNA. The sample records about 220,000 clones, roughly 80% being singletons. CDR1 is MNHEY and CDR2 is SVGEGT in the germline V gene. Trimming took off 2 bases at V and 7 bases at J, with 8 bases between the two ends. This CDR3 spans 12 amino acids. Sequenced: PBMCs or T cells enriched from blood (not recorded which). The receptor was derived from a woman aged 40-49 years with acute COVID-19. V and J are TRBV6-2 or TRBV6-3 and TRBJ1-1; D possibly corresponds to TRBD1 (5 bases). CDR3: CASSYRRDEAFF. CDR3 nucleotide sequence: TGTGCCAGCAGTTACCGCAGGGATGAAGCTTTCTTT.